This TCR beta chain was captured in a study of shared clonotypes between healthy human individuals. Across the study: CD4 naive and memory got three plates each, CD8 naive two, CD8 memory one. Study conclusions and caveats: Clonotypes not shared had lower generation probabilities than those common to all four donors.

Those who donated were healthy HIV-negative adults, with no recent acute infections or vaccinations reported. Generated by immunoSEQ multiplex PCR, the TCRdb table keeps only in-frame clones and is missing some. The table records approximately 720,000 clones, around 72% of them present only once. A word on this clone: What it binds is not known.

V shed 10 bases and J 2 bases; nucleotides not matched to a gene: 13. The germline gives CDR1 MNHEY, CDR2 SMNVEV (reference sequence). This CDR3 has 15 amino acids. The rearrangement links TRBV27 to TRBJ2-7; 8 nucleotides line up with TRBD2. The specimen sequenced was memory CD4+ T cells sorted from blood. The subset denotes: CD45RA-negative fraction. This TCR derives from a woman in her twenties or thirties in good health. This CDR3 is CATKGTLAGTYEQYF. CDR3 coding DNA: TGTGCCACAAAGGGGACGCTAGCGGGCACCTACGAGCAGTACTTC.